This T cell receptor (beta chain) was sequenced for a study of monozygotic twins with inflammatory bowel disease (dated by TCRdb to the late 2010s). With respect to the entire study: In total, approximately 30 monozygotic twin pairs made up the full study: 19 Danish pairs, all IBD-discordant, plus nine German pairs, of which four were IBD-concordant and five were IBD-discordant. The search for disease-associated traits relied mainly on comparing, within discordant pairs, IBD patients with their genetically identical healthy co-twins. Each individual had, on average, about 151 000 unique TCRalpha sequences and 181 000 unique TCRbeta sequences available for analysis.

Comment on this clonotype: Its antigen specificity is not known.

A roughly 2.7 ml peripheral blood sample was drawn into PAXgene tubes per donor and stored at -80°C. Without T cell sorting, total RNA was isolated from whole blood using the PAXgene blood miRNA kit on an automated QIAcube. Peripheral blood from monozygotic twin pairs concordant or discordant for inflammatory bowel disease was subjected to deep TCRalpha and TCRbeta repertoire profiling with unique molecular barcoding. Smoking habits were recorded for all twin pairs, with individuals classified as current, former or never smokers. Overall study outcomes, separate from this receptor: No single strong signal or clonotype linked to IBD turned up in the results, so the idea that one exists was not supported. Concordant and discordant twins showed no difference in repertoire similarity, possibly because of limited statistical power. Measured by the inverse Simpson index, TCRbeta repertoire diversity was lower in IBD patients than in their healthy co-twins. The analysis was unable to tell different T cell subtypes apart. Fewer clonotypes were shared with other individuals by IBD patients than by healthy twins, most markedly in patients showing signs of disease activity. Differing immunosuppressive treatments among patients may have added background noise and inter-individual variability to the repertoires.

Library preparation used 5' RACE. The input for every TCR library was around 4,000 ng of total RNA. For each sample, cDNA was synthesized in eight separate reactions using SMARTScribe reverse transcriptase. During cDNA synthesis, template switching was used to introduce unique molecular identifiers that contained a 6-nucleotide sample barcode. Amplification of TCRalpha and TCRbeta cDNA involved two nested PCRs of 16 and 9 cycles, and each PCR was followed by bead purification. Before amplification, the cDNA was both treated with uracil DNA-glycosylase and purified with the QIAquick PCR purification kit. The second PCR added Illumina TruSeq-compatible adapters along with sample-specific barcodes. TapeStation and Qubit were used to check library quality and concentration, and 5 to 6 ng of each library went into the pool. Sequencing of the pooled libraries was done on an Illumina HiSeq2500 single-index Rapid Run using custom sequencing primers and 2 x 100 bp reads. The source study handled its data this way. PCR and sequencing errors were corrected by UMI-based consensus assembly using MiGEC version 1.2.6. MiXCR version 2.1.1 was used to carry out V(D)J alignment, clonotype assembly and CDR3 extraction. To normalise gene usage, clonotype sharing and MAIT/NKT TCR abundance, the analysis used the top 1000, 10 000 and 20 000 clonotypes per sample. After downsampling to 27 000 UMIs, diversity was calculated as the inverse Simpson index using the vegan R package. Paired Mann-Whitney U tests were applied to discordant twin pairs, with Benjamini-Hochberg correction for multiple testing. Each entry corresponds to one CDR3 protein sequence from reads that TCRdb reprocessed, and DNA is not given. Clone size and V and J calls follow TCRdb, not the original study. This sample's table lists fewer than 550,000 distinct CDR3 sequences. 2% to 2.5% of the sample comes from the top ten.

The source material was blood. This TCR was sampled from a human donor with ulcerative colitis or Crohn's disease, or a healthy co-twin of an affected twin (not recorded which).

The CDR3 is CASSYGGLSYNEQFF. The V and J segments used are TRBV6-5 and TRBJ2-1; the TCRdb call, TRBD2, lacks DNA for checking. For CDR1 and CDR2, the germline V gene lists MNHEY and SVGAGI. The CDR3 measures 15 amino acids from cysteine to phenylalanine. The DNA sequence is not available.